This TCR beta chain originates from a study of blood T cell repertoires in COVID-19. Clones were sequenced by immunoSEQ multiplex PCR, and TCRdb holds only the in-frame ones, with some missing. The sample lists roughly 95,000 clones; around 80% were seen once. This clone is judged large. Sequencing was performed on peripheral blood. The sequence came from a man aged 50 to 60 with active or convalescent COVID-19.

DNA for the CDR3: TGTGCCATCAGTGAGTCGGACGGGGGGCGCCTGGGGCAGTACTTC. Translating it yields CAISESDGGRLGQYF. The rearrangement uses TRBV10-3 and TRBJ2-7, with TRBD2 as a possible D gene (7 bases). V lost 0 bases to trimming and J lost 9 bases, with 18 bases between them. Germline V gene lookup returns CDR1 ENHRY and CDR2 SYGVKD. The CDR3 has 15 amino acids.